The rows below give T cell receptor beta chains drawn from one sample of a study of blood T cell repertoires in COVID-19. TCRdb's table, derived via immunoSEQ multiplex PCR, lists solely in-frame clones and lacks some. The sample gives some 60,000 clones, approximately 86% of which show up once; more than 6% is in the top ten. The sequencing sample was made of peripheral blood. These receptor sequences come from a human donor with active COVID-19. The donor label of this sample is uncertain. Both conserved end residues are part of each CDR3. D genes are given only for firm matches. Size tells how often a clone was seen (once, few, many) or the class of an expanded clone, and some rows leave it out.

TRBJ2-7 TRBV2 - - CASSEGPGVEQYF TGTGCCAGCAGTGAGGGGCCGGGGGTCGAGCAGTACTTC
TRBJ2-7 TRBV7-9 - - CASSFTQGYEQYF TGTGCCAGCAGCTTTACCCAGGGATACGAGCAGTACTTC
TRBJ2-7 TRBV7-2 - - CASSLARTRVYPYEQYF TGTGCCAGCAGCTTAGCGCGTACCAGGGTCTATCCCTACGAGCAGTACTTC
TRBJ2-7 TRBV19 - TRBD2 CASSPGLAGLFSYEQYF TGTGCCAGTAGTCCAGGACTAGCGGGACTTTTCTCCTACGAGCAGTACTTC
TRBJ1-5 TRBV2 - TRBD1 CASDRGSNQPQHF TGTGCCAGCGACAGGGGTAGCAATCAGCCCCAGCATTTT
TRBJ1-5 TRBV6-2/TRBV6-3 - - CASSYTENQPQHF TGTGCCAGCAGTTACACAGAGAATCAGCCCCAGCATTTT
TRBJ2-2 TRBV7-8 once - CASSLSGLTGELFF TGTGCCAGCAGCTTATCAGGACTCACCGGGGAGCTGTTTTTT
TRBJ2-3 TRBV7-2 - TRBD2 CASTPGGSGRGGDTQYF TGTGCCAGCACCCCGGGTGGTAGCGGGAGGGGGGGGGATACGCAGTATTTT
TRBJ1-5 TRBV7-9 - TRBD1 CASSRDSSNQPQHF TGTGCCAGCAGTCGGGACAGTAGCAATCAGCCCCAGCATTTT
TRBJ2-1 TRBV27 once TRBD2 CASGYTSGRASLSNEQFF TGTGCCAGCGGGTATACTAGCGGGAGGGCCTCCCTAAGTAATGAGCAGTTCTTC
TRBJ2-1 TRBV11-2 - - CASSRESNEQFF TGTGCCAGCTCCCGGGAGAGCAATGAGCAGTTCTTC
TRBJ2-6 TRBV28 - - CASSTGTGANVLTF TGTGCCAGCAGCACAGGGACTGGGGCCAACGTCCTGACTTTC
TRBJ2-2 TRBV4-1 - - CASSQVAEFTGELFF TGCGCCAGCAGCCAAGTAGCGGAGTTCACCGGGGAGCTGTTTTTT
TRBJ1-1 TRBV6-2/TRBV6-3 - TRBD1 CASSSHRGSRTEAFF TGTGCCAGCAGTTCTCACAGGGGATCGAGGACTGAAGCTTTCTTT
TRBJ2-7 TRBV7-9 many TRBD1 CASSLAGQGAREQYF TGTGCCAGCAGCTTAGCGGGACAGGGGGCCCGGGAGCAGTACTTC
TRBJ1-2 TRBV5-4 - - CASSLARNNLNYGYTF TGTGCCAGCAGCTTGGCTCGTAACAACCTCAACTATGGCTACACCTTC